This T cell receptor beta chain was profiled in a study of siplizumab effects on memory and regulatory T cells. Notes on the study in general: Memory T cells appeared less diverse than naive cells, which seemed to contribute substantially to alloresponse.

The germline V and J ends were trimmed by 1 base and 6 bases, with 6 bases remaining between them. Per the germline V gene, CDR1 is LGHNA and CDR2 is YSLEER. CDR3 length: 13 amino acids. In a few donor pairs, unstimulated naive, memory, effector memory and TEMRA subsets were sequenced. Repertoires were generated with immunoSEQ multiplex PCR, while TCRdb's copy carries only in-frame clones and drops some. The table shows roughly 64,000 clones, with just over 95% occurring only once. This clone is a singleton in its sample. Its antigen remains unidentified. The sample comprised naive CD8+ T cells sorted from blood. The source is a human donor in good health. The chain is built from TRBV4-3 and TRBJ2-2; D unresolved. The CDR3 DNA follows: TGCGCCAGCAGCCAAGCCCCGGCCGGGGAGCTGTTTTTT. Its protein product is CASSQAPAGELFF.